The clone carrying this T cell receptor beta chain occurred a few times. Its antigen remains unidentified. The source of the sample is a study of response to subunit inactivated influenza vaccine. Using its own MiXCR run on the RT-PCR reads, TCRdb lists one record per CDR3 protein. The data show hundreds of thousands of distinct CDR3 sequences, with about 10% seen just once and approximately 10% held by the top ten. Trimming left V 1 base short and J 6 bases short, with 9 bases between. The CDR3 totals 13 residues. Germline CDR1 reads LGHDT; CDR2 reads YNNKEL (reference sequence). The study, taken as a whole, reports: Few new T cells, the authors suggested, are recruited by each seasonal influenza vaccination.

These data were also filed under a second study, of T cells expressing NK-cell markers. Per that paper: Production of TCR beta cDNA relied on 5'RACE template switching with UMIs. According to the study, TCR beta repertoires originated from sorted CD3+CD56+NKG2C+, CD3+CD56+NKG2C- and CD3+CD56-NKG2C+ T cells. As a fraction of CD8+ T cells, dominant NKG2C+ clonotypes reached roughly 1.0-8% in over 5 donors. Topping the CD3+CD56-NKG2C+ fraction as well were these clonotypes, in several donors.

This TCR was recovered from a man in his fifties or sixties who received an inactivated influenza vaccine. V and J are TRBV3-1 and TRBJ1-1; maybe TRBD1 (5 bases). The sample here was PBMCs from blood, taken on the day of vaccination. The CDR3 loop reads CASSQVVGAEAFF. The CDR3 bases are TGTGCCAGCAGCCAAGTCGTAGGGGCTGAAGCTTTCTTT.